This T cell receptor (beta chain) was profiled in a study of shared clonotypes between healthy human individuals. Study as a whole: Donors had three CD4 naive, three CD4 memory, two CD8 naive and one CD8 memory plate apiece.

With regard to this clone: The target antigen is unknown. Other DNA sequences from this sample encode an identical CDR3 as well.

Study-wide results and caveats: For naive CD4 cells, 4.5% to 6.5% of clonotypes were shared across a handful of donors.

There are 14 residues in the CDR3. Germline-derived CDR1 and CDR2 are SGHTA and FQGTGA. V was trimmed by 1 base and J by 3 bases, leaving 10 bases between them. Sorted-subset replicate PCR reactions contained 200 to 250 ng DNA, corresponding to 29,000 or so T cell genomes. The protocol was immunoSEQ multiplex PCR, while the TCRdb copy is restricted to in-frame clones and leaves out a portion. The data contain more than 850,000 clones, more than 75% of them seen just once; the ten biggest clones take up about 0.52%. The TCR originated in a man aged 18-30 years in good health. Some clones in this sample may be carry-over from other donors' samples. The sequenced sample was memory CD4+ T cells from PBMCs. Specified subset: CD45RA-negative fraction. The V and J genes are TRBV7-3 and TRBJ2-7, with TRBD2 as a possible D gene (5 bases). CDR3 protein: CASSLREWGYEQYF. Written as DNA, the CDR3 is TGTGCCAGCAGCTTAAGGGAGTGGGGCTACGAGCAGTACTTC.